The 9 T cell receptor beta chains below were found in one sample sequenced in a study of OX40 agonist ivuxolimab in advanced cancers. Clones were read by immunoSEQ multiplex PCR, and TCRdb kept only the in-frame ones, dropping some. Of roughly 50,000 clones in the sample, 85% to 90% are singletons; the top ten hold 30% to 35%. The specimen comprised CD4+ or CD8+ T cells sorted from blood, sampled in a trial of the OX40 agonist ivuxolimab. The source of these receptors is an adult with an advanced solid tumor such as melanoma, head and neck, liver or kidney cancer.

The chain joins TRBV27 to TRBJ2-7; a weak D match, TRBD2 (7 bases). CDR1 is MNHEY, CDR2 SMNVEV, per germline (reference sequence). V was trimmed by 7 bases and J by 2 bases, leaving 12 bases between them. This CDR3 is 13 amino acids long. For the CDR3, the DNA is TGTGCCAGCACCCCGGGGGGCGCCTACGAGCAGTACTTC. It is translated as CASTPGGAYEQYF.

This chain uses TRBV7-9 with TRBJ1-1; 11 bases fit TRBD1. From germline, CDR1 is SEHNR and CDR2 FQNEAQ (reference sequence). V gave up 4 bases and J gave up 6 bases; unmatched junction bases: 7. The CDR3 has 15 residues. CDR3 coding DNA: TGTGCCAGCAGCTCAGGACAGGGGGCTCGGTCTGAAGCTTTCTTT. Translated: CASSSGQGARSEAFF.

The V gene is TRBV14, the J gene TRBJ2-7; D uncertain. CDR3 length: 13 residues. The germline gives CDR1 SGHDN, CDR2 FVKESK. V lost 5 bases, J lost 6 bases, and 14 bases lay in between. CDR3 sequence (DNA): TGTGCCAGCAGCACACATGCGTTAACCGAGCAGTACTTC. It specifies CASSTHALTEQYF.

For the CDR3, the DNA is TGTGCCGGCTCTTCGGGGGGGACCTACGAGCAGTACTTC. It specifies CAGSSGGTYEQYF. The V call is TRBV7-9, the J call TRBJ2-7, with TRBD2 identical over 8 bases. CDR1 is SEHNR, CDR2 FQNEAQ, per germline (reference sequence). V was pared by 11 bases and J by 2 bases, with 8 bases of the junction left unmatched. The CDR3 consists of 13 residues.

This sequence joins TRBV4-1 and TRBJ2-5; the match to TRBD2 covers 13 bases. The CDR3 is 17 residues long. V lost 4 bases to trimming and J lost 4 bases; unmatched junction nucleotides: 9. CDR1 is MGHRA and CDR2 is YSYEKL in the germline V gene. Written as DNA, the CDR3 is TGCGCCAGCAGCCCCAATGGACTAGCGGGGGTTGGAGAGACCCAGTACTTC. This sequence encodes CASSPNGLAGVGETQYF.

Here the CDR3 reads CATSSTGAEQYF. In DNA, the CDR3 is TGTGCCACCAGCAGTACAGGGGCCGAGCAGTACTTC. The chain combines TRBV15 with TRBJ2-7; 7 bases fit TRBD1. The ends lost 3 bases at V and 6 bases at J; junction bases unmatched: 2. From germline, CDR1 is LNHNV and CDR2 YYDKDF (reference sequence). This CDR3 spans 12 amino acids. Drawing the rest from reference TRBV15 and TRBJ2-7, the complete variable domain is DAMVIQNPRYQVTQFGKPVTLSCSQTLNHNVMYWYQQKSSQAPKLLFHYYDKDFNNEADTPDNFQSRRPNTSFCFLDIRSPGLGDTAMYLCATSSTGAEQYFGPGTRLTVT.

The rearrangement joins TRBV19 to TRBJ1-5; possible D gene TRBD1, 5 bases. The CDR3 contains 15 residues. Per the germline V gene, CDR1 is LNHDA and CDR2 is SQIVND (reference sequence). Trimming left V 4 bases short and J 1 base short, with 11 bases between. The CDR3 nucleotides read TGTGCCAGTAGTAGGGGGGGGGTGAGCAATCAGCCCCAGCATTTT. It is translated as CASSRGGVSNQPQHF. Full variable domain (remainder filled in from reference TRBV19 and TRBJ1-5): DGGITQSPKYLFRKEGQNVTLSCEQNLNHDAMYWYRQDPGQGLRLIYYSQIVNDFQKGDIAEGYSVSREKKESFPLTVTSAQKNPTAFYLCASSRGGVSNQPQHFGDGTRLSIL.

The V call is TRBV7-3, the J call TRBJ2-3; 11 nucleotides align to TRBD2. The germline V gene encodes CDR1 SGHTA and CDR2 FQGTGA. The CDR3 runs to 14 residues. V shed 4 bases and J 6 bases; nucleotides not matched to a gene: 3. The CDR3 reads CASSSGLAADTQYF. DNA of the CDR3: TGTGCCAGCAGCTCGGGACTAGCGGCGGATACGCAGTATTTT.

The chain employs TRBV19 and TRBJ2-7; 7 bases map to TRBD2. Germline assignment: CDR1 LNHDA and CDR2 SQIVND (reference sequence). Trimming cost V 3 bases and J 5 bases; bases outside gene matches: 1. The length of the CDR3 is 12 residues. The CDR3 coding sequence is TGTGCCAGTAGTATGGGGGGGGACGAGCAGTACTTC. Its protein is CASSMGGDEQYF.